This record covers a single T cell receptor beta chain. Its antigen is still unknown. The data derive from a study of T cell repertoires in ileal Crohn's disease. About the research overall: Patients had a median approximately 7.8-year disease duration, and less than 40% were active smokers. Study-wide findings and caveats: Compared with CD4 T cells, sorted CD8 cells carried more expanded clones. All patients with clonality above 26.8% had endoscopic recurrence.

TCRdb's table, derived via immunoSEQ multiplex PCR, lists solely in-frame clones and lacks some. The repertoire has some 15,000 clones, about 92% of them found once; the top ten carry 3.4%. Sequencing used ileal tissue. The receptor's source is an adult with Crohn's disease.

The CDR3 coding sequence is TGTGCCAGCAGTTACTCGATGGAGGGCCTTACCTACGAGCAGTACTTC. Encoded protein: CASSYSMEGLTYEQYF. J is TRBJ2-7 and V is TRBV6-6, with D perhaps TRBD2 (6 bases). Deletions cut 0 bases from V and 2 bases from J, with 14 bases between. This CDR3 spans 16 amino acids. The V gene's germline CDR1 is MNHNY and CDR2 SVGAGI (reference sequence).